Shown below are 24 T cell receptor beta chains from a single sample sequenced in a study of shared clonotypes between healthy human individuals. TCRdb keeps only in-frame clones here, not all; method: immunoSEQ multiplex PCR. The sample has more than 2,000,000 clones; just over 90% are singletons. The sample was naive CD4+ T cells from PBMCs. This sample's subset: CD45RA+ positively selected. All receptors come from a man aged 18 to 30 in good health. Some clones in this sample may be carry-over from other donors' samples.

In regard to this clone: The same CDR3 also results from other DNA sequences found in this sample. The chain has TRBV7-3 and TRBJ2-7; TRBD1 agrees at 8 bases. Germline V gene data show CDR1 as SGHTA and CDR2 as FQGTGA. This CDR3 comprises 14 residues. Trimming took 1 base from V and 2 from J; bases not matched to a gene: 1. The CDR3 loop reads CASSLRQGPYEQYF. In DNA, the CDR3 is TGTGCCAGCAGCTTAAGACAGGGGCCCTACGAGCAGTACTTC.

This clone was observed a single time. V usage is TRBV15 and J usage is TRBJ1-5; unclear D gene. The germline V gene has CDR1 LNHNV and CDR2 YYDKDF (reference sequence). The germline V and J ends were trimmed by 0 bases and 4 bases, with 16 bases remaining between them. This CDR3 has 17 residues. CDR3 sequence: CATSRDQPGRENQPQHF. In nucleotides, the CDR3 is TGTGCCACCAGCAGAGATCAGCCTGGGCGGGAGAATCAGCCCCAGCATTTT.

This clone came up once. The chain joins TRBV5-1 to TRBJ2-5; 8 bases agree with TRBD2. The length of the CDR3 is 13 residues. CDR1 and CDR2 from the germline V gene are SGHRS and YFSETQ. Trimming cost V 3 bases and J 4 bases; bases outside gene matches: 2. This CDR3 reads CASSWAGGETQYF. The CDR3 bases are TGCGCCAGCAGCTGGGCGGGGGGAGAGACCCAGTACTTC.

The count of this clone is one. The genes are TRBV7-9 and TRBJ1-2; tentatively, D is TRBD1 (5 bases). Trimming removed 1 base at V and 2 bases at J, with 14 bases between. Germline values: CDR1 SEHNR, CDR2 FQNEAQ (reference sequence). The CDR3 has 16 residues. CDR3 in DNA: TGTGCCAGCAGCTTAGGAGGGGCACAGGACAACTATGGCTACACCTTC. Encoded protein: CASSLGGAQDNYGYTF.

In DNA form, the CDR3 reads TGTGCCAGCTCACCGATGGGACAGGGTATCCCTGGGGCCAACGTCCTGACTTTC. Protein: CASSPMGQGIPGANVLTF. The chain recombines TRBV18 with TRBJ2-6; 9 nucleotides line up with TRBD1. This CDR3 is built from 18 residues. Trimming at V came to 3 bases and at J to 2 bases, leaving 8 bases not matched to a gene. Germline V gene lookup returns CDR1 KGHSH and CDR2 LQKENI.

The chain joins TRBV4-3 to TRBJ2-2; perhaps TRBD1 as D (6 bases). V was cut by 3 bases and J by 10 bases, with 15 bases left in between. The CDR3 runs 14 residues. Germline V gives CDR1 LGHNA, CDR2 YSLEER. CDR3 bases: TGCGCCAGCAGCCAGGGCACAGGGACCCCGGAGCTGTTTTTT. Its protein product is CASSQGTGTPELFF.

The V gene is TRBV5-1, the J gene TRBJ2-3; the D is unclear. V was pared by 1 base and J by 0 bases, with 3 bases between. The CDR3 length is 13 residues. Germline-derived CDR1 and CDR2 are SGHRS and YFSETQ. The CDR3 bases are TGCGCCAGCAGCTTGTATAGCACAGATACGCAGTATTTT. Translation: CASSLYSTDTQYF.

On this clone itself: This CDR3 is also generated by other DNA sequences in the sample. The V call is TRBV27, the J call TRBJ1-5, with TRBD1 as a possible D gene (5 bases). Trimming left V 2 bases short and J 0 bases short, with 8 bases between. This CDR3 comprises 15 residues. Germline assignment: CDR1 MNHEY and CDR2 SMNVEV (reference sequence). CDR3 in amino acids: CASSLKGYSNQPQHF. In nucleotides, the CDR3 is TGTGCCAGCAGTTTAAAGGGGTATAGCAATCAGCCCCAGCATTTT.

The gene calls are TRBV7-2 and TRBJ2-1, with TRBD2 matching 7 bases. This CDR3 region has 14 residues. Trimming removed 10 bases from V and 5 bases from J; junction bases left unmatched: 11. CDR1 is SGHTA and CDR2 is FQGNSA in the germline V gene. CDR3 nucleotide sequence: TGTGCCACCCGGGGGGTTTGGGCCAACAATGAGCAGTTCTTC. Translation: CATRGVWANNEQFF.

The chain links TRBV7-8 to TRBJ1-2; D is undetermined. Trimming stripped 2 bases from V and 0 bases from J, with 13 bases between. This CDR3 is 16 amino acids long. Germline CDR1 is SGHVS and CDR2 is FQNEAQ. The CDR3 DNA sequence: TGTGCCAGCAGCTTATTGGGAGGACTCTCTAACTATGGCTACACCTTC. Residues: CASSLLGGLSNYGYTF. Filled out from reference TRBV7-8 and TRBJ1-2, the complete variable domain reads GAGVSQSPRYKVAKRGQDVALRCDPISGHVSLFWYQQALGQGPEFLTYFQNEAQLDKSGLPSDRFFAERPEGSVSTLKIQRTQQEDSAVYLCASSLLGGLSNYGYTFGSGTRLTVV.

The rearrangement uses TRBV6-1 and TRBJ1-1; possibly TRBD1 for D (6 bases). The germline gives CDR1 MNHNS, CDR2 SASEGT. The CDR3 spans 17 residues. Deletions cut 2 bases from V and 4 bases from J, with 20 bases between. The CDR3 loop reads CASSEPTRRGAGTEAFF. In DNA form, the CDR3 reads TGTGCCAGCAGTGAACCAACGAGGCGGGGGGCCGGCACTGAAGCTTTCTTT.

The gene calls are TRBV19 and TRBJ1-2, with a possible D match to TRBD1 (5 bases). V dropped 8 bases and J dropped 2 bases, with 12 bases sitting between them. The CDR3 runs to 13 residues. Germline CDR1 LNHDA, CDR2 SQIVND (reference sequence). In nucleotides, the CDR3 is TGTGCCAGTCGGGACGGCAAGAACTATGGCTACACCTTC. Translation gives CASRDGKNYGYTF.

The genes are TRBV11-2 and TRBJ2-7, with a tentative D call TRBD2 (5 bases). Trimming shortened V by 3 bases and J by 3 bases, and 9 bases separated the two germline ends. The CDR3 extends over 13 amino acids. CDR1 is SGHAT, CDR2 FQNNGV, per germline. This CDR3 reads CASSFGLSYEQYF. For the CDR3, the DNA is TGTGCCAGCAGCTTCGGACTTAGCTACGAGCAGTACTTC. Full variable domain (outside the CDR3, taken from reference TRBV11-2 and TRBJ2-7): EAGVAQSPRYKIIEKRQSVAFWCNPISGHATLYWYQQILGQGPKLLIQFQNNGVVDDSQLPKDRFSAERLKGVDSTLKIQPAKLEDSAVYLCASSFGLSYEQYFGPGTRLTVT.

The rearrangement joins TRBV28 to TRBJ2-3; D unresolved. V was pared by 1 base and J by 4 bases, with 3 bases between. CDR3 length: 12 amino acids. From germline, CDR1 is MDHEN and CDR2 SYDVKM. This chain's CDR3 is CASSLFSDTQYF. DNA for the CDR3: TGTGCCAGCAGTTTATTTTCAGATACGCAGTATTTT.

As to this clone: One end of the junction does not line up with germline, which may come from a read error. CDR3 DNA: TGTGCCAGCACCGTGGGAGGACATACCTATGTCTACACCTTC. This gives the protein CASTVGGHTYVYTF. The rearrangement uses TRBV28 and TRBJ1-2; a weak D match, TRBD1 (5 bases). Germline CDR1 MDHEN, CDR2 SYDVKM. The CDR3 has 14 amino acids.

Concerning this clone itself: This specimen includes other DNA sequences encoding the same CDR3. J is TRBJ2-1 and V is TRBV11-2, with TRBD2 matching over 9 bases. CDR1 and CDR2 (germline): SGHAT, FQNNGV. The CDR3 contains 15 residues. J lost 2 bases, V lost 5 bases, and 4 bases had no gene match. The CDR3: CASSGGLATYNEQFF. The CDR3 nucleotides are TGTGCCAGCAGCGGAGGACTAGCGACCTACAATGAGCAGTTCTTC.

This chain uses TRBV5-1 with TRBJ1-6, with 10 positions matching TRBD1. The germline gives CDR1 SGHRS, CDR2 YFSETQ. This CDR3 contains 16 residues. J was trimmed by 8 bases and V by 5 bases; bases with no gene match: 10. This CDR3 is CASRPRTGGDYSPLHF. CDR3 DNA sequence: TGCGCCAGCAGGCCAAGGACAGGGGGAGACTATTCACCCCTCCACTTT.

The genes are TRBV5-1 and TRBJ2-7; D is possibly TRBD2 (6 bases). The V end was cut by 5 bases, the J end by 5 bases, with 11 bases between. CDR3 length: 12 amino acids. Germline loops: CDR1 SGHRS, CDR2 YFSETQ. The CDR3: CASSRPGDEQYF. For the CDR3, the DNA is TGCGCCAGCAGTAGACCGGGGGACGAGCAGTACTTC.

This clone was detected once. The CDR3 spells CASSQGRGVSYEQYF. The CDR3 coding sequence is TGTGCCAGCAGTCAAGGCCGGGGGGTATCCTACGAGCAGTACTTC. This rearrangement joins TRBV11-2 to TRBJ2-7; TRBD2 aligns across 7 bases. Germline values: CDR1 SGHAT, CDR2 FQNNGV. The CDR3 consists of 15 residues. The V segment lost 6 bases and the J segment 1 base; nucleotides outside the gene matches: 9.

As to this clone: Other DNA sequences of this sample code for an identical CDR3. The CDR3 DNA is TGTGCCAGCAGCCGGGACAGAAACACTGAAGCTTTCTTT. Residues: CASSRDRNTEAFF. This chain links TRBV7-3 with TRBJ1-1; 7 bases match TRBD1. V gave up 5 bases and J gave up 2 bases; unmatched junction bases: 2. Germline CDR1 SGHTA, CDR2 FQGTGA. The CDR3 is 13 amino acids.

A note on this clone: This CDR3 is also generated by other DNA sequences in the sample. This chain uses TRBV7-2 with TRBJ2-5; the match to TRBD1 covers 8 bases. Unmatched junction bases numbered 1, after V lost 4 bases and J lost 3 bases. Germline CDR1 reads SGHTA; CDR2 reads FQGNSA. This CDR3 is built from 13 residues. The CDR3 reads CASSSQGEETQYF. Here the CDR3 DNA reads TGTGCCAGCAGCTCACAGGGGGAAGAGACCCAGTACTTC.

DNA of the CDR3: TGTGCCAGCAGCCAATGCCTCTGCGAGCAGTACTTC. Its protein is CASSQCLCEQYF. The J gene is TRBJ2-7, the V gene TRBV21-1. TRBV21-1 is recorded as a pseudogene. This CDR3 is built from 12 residues.

This chain joins TRBV7-2 and TRBJ2-1, with 12 bases lining up with TRBD2. V gave up 5 bases and J gave up 14 bases; unmatched junction bases: 10. CDR1 is SGHTA, CDR2 FQGNSA, per germline. CDR3 length equals 14 residues. In DNA form, the CDR3 reads TGTGCCAGCAGCCAGGGGACTAGCGGGCTCCCCGAGTTCTTC. This encodes CASSQGTSGLPEFF.

A note on this clone: The sample holds other DNA sequences that translate to the same CDR3. CDR3 protein: CASSIGGSNQPQHF. DNA for the CDR3: TGTGCCAGTAGTATCGGGGGAAGCAATCAGCCCCAGCATTTT. The chain joins TRBV19 to TRBJ1-5; weak D call: TRBD1 (5 bases). Trimming removed 3 bases at V and 1 base at J, with 7 bases between. CDR3 size: 14 residues. The germline CDR1 and CDR2 sequences are LNHDA and SQIVND (reference sequence).